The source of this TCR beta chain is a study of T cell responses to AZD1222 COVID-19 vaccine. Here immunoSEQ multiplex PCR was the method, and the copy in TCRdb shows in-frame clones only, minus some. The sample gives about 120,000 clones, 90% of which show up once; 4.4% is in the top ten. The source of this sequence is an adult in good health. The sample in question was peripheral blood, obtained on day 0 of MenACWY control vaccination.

The CDR3 is CASSLRLQPQHF. CDR3 nucleotide sequence: TGTGCCAGCAGTTTGCGACTGCAGCCCCAGCATTTT. The V and J genes are TRBV28 and TRBJ1-5; unclear D gene. V lost 3 bases to trimming and J lost 7 bases, with 7 bases between them. This CDR3 spans 12 amino acids. CDR1 and CDR2 (germline): MDHEN, SYDVKM.